This T cell receptor (beta chain) stems from a study of CD8+ T cells in alopecia areata. Study-wide background: Tofacitinib therapy took 6 to 18 months; 6 months off drug came after. Affected scalp percentage gauged treated patients' severity.

Concerning this clone: The sample contains more than one DNA sequence encoding this CDR3.

Germline V gene lookup returns CDR1 SEHNR and CDR2 FQNEAQ (reference sequence). This CDR3 has 11 residues. The ends were cut back, 1 base at V and 10 bases at J, with 5 bases in the middle. The sequencing template was cDNA reverse transcribed from extracted RNA. The table came from immunoSEQ multiplex PCR; TCRdb's copy has only in-frame clones and leaves some out. The table lists roughly 100,000 clones, approximately 90% of them singletons. Specified treatment: oral pan-JAK inhibitor, 5-10 mg twice daily. The origin of this receptor is a human donor with alopecia areata. Here the sequenced sample was CD8+ T cells sorted from blood, taken between weeks 30 and 35, from a patient treated with tofacitinib. The chain links TRBV7-9 to TRBJ2-1, with a tentative D call TRBD1 (5 bases). The CDR3 DNA reads as TGTGCCAGCAGCTTAGGGACAGAGCAGTTCTTC. Its protein product is CASSLGTEQFF.